This T cell receptor (beta chain) was profiled in a study of cytomegalovirus exposure and HLA in healthy donors. As for the study in general: Within an early data release were 65 million to 90 million unique TCRs drawn from HLA-typed donors. Study-level points and caveats: According to a later analysis, donors in an Asian-associated ancestry cluster reportedly had fewer N-insertions than the roughly 630-donor mean.

CDR1 SGHTA and CDR2 FQGNSA come from the germline V gene. Trimming took 1 base from V and 6 from J, leaving 13 bases between them. This CDR3 is built from 15 residues. This PCR relied on a set of 60 Vbeta primers and 13 Jbeta primers. Method: immunoSEQ multiplex PCR; TCRdb's copy keeps in-frame clones and lacks some. This table holds some 120,000 clones. Comments on this clone: Its cognate antigen is unknown.

Specimen: PBMCs. The clonotype comes from a middle-aged man in good health and CMV-seronegative. This chain links TRBV7-2 with TRBJ2-1; tentative D call: TRBD1 (7 bases). CDR3 bases: TGTGCCAGCAGCTTAGAGACAGGGAGGCTCAATGAGCAGTTCTTC. Translated: CASSLETGRLNEQFF.